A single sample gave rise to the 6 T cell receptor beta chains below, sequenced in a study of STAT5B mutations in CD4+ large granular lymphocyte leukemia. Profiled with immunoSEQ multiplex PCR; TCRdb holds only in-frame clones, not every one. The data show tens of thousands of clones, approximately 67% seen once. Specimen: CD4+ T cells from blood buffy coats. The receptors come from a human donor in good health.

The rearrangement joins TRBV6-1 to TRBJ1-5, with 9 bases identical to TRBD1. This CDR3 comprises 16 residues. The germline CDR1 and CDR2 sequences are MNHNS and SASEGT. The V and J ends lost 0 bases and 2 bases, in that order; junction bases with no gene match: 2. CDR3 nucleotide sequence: TGTGCCAGCAGTGAAGCTTGGACAGGGGGCAATCAGCCCCAGCATTTT. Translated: CASSEAWTGGNQPQHF.

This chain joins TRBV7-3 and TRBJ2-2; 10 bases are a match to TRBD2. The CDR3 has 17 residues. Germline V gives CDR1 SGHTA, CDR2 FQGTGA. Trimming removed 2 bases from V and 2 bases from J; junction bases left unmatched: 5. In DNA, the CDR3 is TGTGCCAGCAGCTTATCAGCGGGGGGGCCAAACACCGGGGAGCTGTTTTTT. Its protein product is CASSLSAGGPNTGELFF. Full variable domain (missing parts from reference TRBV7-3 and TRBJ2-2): GAGVSQTPSNKVTEKGKYVELRCDPISGHTALYWYRQSLGQGPEFLIYFQGTGAADDSGLPNDRFFAVRPEGSVSTLKIQRTERGDSAVYLCASSLSAGGPNTGELFFGEGSRLTVL.

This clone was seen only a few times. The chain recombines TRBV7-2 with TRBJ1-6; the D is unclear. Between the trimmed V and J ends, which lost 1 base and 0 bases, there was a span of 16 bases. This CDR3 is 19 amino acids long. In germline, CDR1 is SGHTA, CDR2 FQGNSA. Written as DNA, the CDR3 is TGTGCCAGCAGCTTAGATCGGACGGACGGGAGCTCCTATAATTCACCCCTCCACTTT. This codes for CASSLDRTDGSSYNSPLHF.

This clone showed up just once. CDR3 sequence (DNA): TGTGCCAGCAAACCGAGCATGGCAGATACGCAGTATTTT. Encoded protein: CASKPSMADTQYF. The chain is built from TRBV6-6 and TRBJ2-3; no reliable D call. V shed 7 bases and J shed 4 bases, with 12 bases lying between them. Germline CDR1 and CDR2: MNHNY and SVGAGI (reference sequence). CDR3 length: 13 amino acids.

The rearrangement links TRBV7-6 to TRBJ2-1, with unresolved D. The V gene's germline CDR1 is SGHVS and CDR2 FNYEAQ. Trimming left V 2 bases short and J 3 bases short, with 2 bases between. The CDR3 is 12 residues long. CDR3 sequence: CASSLFYNEQFF. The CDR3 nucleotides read TGTGCCAGCAGCTTATTCTACAATGAGCAGTTCTTC.

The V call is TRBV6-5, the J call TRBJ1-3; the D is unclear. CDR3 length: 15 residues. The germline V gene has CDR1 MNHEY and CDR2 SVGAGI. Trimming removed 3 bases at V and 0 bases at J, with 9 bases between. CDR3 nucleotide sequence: TGTGCCAGCAGTTATTCGGCAGCCTCTGGAAACACCATATATTTT. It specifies CASSYSAASGNTIYF.